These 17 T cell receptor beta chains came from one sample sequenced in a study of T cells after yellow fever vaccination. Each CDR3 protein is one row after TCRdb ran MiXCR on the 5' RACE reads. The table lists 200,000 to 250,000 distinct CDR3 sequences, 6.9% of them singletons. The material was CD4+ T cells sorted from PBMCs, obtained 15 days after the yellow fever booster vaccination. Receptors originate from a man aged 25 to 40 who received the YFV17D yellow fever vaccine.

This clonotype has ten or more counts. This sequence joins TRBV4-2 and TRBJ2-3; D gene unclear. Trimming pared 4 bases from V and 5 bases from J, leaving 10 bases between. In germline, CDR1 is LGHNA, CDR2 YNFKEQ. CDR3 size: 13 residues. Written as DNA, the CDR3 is TGTGCCAGCAGCCTAGATCGTCTAGATACGCAGTATTTT. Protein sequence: CASSLDRLDTQYF.

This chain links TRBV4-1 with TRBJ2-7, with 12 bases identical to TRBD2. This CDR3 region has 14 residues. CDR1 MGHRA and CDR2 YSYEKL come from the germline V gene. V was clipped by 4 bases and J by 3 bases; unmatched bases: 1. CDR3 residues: CASSRTSGNYEQYF. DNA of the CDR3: TGCGCCAGCAGCCGGACTAGCGGGAACTACGAGCAGTACTTC.

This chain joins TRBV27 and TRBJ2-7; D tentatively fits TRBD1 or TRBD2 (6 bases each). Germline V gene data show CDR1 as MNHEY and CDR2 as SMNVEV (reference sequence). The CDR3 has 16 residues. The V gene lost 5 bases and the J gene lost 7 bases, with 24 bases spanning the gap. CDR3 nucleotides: TGTGCCAGCAGTACTATACGCAGGGGCTCTGGGGGGGAGCAGTACTTC. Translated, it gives CASSTIRRGSGGEQYF.

The CDR3 sequence: CASSPGWGAHEQYF. The DNA of the CDR3 is TGTGCCAGCAGTCCCGGCTGGGGAGCACACGAGCAGTACTTC. V gene TRBV12-3 or TRBV12-4 combines with J gene TRBJ2-7; tentatively, D is TRBD2 (5 bases). This CDR3 spans 14 amino acids. Trimming removed 5 bases at V and 5 bases at J, with 16 bases between.

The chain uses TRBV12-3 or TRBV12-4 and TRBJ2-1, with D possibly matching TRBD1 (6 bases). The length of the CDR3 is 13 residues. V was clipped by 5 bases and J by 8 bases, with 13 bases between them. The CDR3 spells CASSVPQGHEQFF. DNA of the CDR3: TGTGCCAGCAGTGTACCCCAGGGGCATGAGCAGTTCTTC.

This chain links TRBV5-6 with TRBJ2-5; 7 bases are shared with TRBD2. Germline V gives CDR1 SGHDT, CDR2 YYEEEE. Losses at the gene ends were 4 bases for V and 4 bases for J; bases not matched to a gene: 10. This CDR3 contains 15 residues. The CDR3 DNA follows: TGTGCCAGCAGCCGAACTACCAGCGGGACAGAGACCCAGTACTTC. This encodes CASSRTTSGTETQYF.

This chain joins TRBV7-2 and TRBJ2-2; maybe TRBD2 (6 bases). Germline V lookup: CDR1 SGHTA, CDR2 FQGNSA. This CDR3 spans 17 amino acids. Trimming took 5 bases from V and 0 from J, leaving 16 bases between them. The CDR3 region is CASSPGPSATNTGELFF. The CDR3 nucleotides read TGTGCCAGCAGCCCCGGGCCTAGCGCCACGAACACCGGGGAGCTGTTTTTT.

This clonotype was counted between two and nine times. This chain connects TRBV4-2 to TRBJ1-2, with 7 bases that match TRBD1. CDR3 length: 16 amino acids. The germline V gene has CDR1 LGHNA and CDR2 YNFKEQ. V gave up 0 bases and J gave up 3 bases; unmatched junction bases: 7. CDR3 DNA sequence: TGTGCCAGCAGCCAAGATGAGGGGGCGCGGTACTATGGCTACACCTTC. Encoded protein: CASSQDEGARYYGYTF.

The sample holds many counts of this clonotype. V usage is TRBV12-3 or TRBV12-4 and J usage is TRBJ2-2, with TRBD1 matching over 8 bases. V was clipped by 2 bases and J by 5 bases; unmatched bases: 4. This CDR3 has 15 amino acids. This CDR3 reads CASSLRQGPTGELFF. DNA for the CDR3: TGTGCCAGCAGTTTACGACAGGGGCCAACCGGGGAGCTGTTTTTT.

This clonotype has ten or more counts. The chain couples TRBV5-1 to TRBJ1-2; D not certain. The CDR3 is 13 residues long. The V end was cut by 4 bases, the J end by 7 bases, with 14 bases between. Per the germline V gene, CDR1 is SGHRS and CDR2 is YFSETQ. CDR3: CASSSGPGGGYTF. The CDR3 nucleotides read TGCGCCAGCAGCAGCGGGCCGGGAGGTGGCTACACCTTC. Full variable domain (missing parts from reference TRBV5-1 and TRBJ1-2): KAGVTQTPRYLIKTRGQQVTLSCSPISGHRSVSWYQQTPGQGLQFLFEYFSETQRNKGNFPGRFSGRQFSNSRSEMNVSTLELGDSALYLCASSSGPGGGYTFGSGTRLTVV.

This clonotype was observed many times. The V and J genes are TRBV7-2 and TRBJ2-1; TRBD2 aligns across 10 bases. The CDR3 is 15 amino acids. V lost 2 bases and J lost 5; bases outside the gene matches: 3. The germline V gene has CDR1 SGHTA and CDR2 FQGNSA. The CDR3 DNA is TGTGCCAGCAGCTTAACTAGCGGGGCGAACAATGAGCAGTTCTTC. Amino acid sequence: CASSLTSGANNEQFF.

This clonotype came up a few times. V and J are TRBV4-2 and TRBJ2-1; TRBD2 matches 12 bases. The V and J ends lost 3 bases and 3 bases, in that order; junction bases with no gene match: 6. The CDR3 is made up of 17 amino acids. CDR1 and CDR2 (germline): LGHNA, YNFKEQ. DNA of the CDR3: TGTGCCAGCAGCCACAACCTAGCGGGAGGGGGCTACAATGAGCAGTTCTTC. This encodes CASSHNLAGGGYNEQFF.

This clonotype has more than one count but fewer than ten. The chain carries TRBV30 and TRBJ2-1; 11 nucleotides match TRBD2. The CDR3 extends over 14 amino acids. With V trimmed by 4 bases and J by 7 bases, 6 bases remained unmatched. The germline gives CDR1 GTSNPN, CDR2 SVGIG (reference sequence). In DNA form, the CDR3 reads TGTGCCTGGAAGACTAGCGGGAAATGGAATGAGCAGTTCTTC. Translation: CAWKTSGKWNEQFF.

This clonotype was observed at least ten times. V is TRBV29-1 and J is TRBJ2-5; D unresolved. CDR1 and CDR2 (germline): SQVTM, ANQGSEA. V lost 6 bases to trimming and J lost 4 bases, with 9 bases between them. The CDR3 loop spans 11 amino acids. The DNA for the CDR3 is TGCAGCGTCCGGGCCCGAGAGACCCAGTACTTC. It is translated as CSVRARETQYF. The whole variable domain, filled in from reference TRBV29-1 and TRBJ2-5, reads SAVISQKPSRDICQRGTSLTIQCQVDSQVTMMFWYRQQPGQSLTLIATANQGSEATYESGFVIDKFPISRPNLTFSTLTVSNMSPEDSSIYLCSVRARETQYFGPGTRLLVL.

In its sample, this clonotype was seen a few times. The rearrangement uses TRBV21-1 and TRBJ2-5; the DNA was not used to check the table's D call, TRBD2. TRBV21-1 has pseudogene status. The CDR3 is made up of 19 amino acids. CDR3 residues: CASSKTPPGTGGPGETQYF. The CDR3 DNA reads TGTGCCAGCAGCAAAACTCCCCCGGGAACGGGAGGGCCTGGAGAGACCCAGTACTTC.

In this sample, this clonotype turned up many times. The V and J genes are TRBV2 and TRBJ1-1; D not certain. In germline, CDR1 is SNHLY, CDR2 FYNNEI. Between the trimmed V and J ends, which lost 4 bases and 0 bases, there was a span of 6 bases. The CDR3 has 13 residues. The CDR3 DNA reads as TGTGCCAGCAGTGGTGGTTTGAACACTGAAGCTTTCTTT. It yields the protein CASSGGLNTEAFF.

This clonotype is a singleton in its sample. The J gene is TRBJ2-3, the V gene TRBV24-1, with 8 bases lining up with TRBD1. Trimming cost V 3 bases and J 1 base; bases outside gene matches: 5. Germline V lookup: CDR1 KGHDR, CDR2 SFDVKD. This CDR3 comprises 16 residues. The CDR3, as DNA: TGTGCCACCAGTGATCCCCCGGGACAGGGCACAGATACGCAGTATTTT. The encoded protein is CATSDPPGQGTDTQYF.